This T cell receptor (beta chain) was documented in a study of T cell clusters in autoimmune cytopenias (dated by TCRdb to between 2018 and 2021). About the study as a whole: Of the 40 to 45 healthy donor controls, over 20 were female, and the group had a mean age of 56 years and a median age of approximately 61 years. The comparison group for autoimmune hepatitis repertoires was under 30 healthy donors matched for age and sex. TRB sequencing reached a median depth of approximately 50,000 reads per sample and yielded a median of 2,350 distinct TRB clonotypes per sample. The study was designed to test whether a disease-specific immune repertoire signature usable as a blood-based biomarker is carried by autoimmune cytopenia patients. For primary cytopenia, the controls were approximately 24 age-matched healthy donors, and for secondary cytopenia, the controls were 14 age-matched CLL patients. Peripheral blood TRB and IGH repertoires were sequenced in autoimmune cytopenia patients at active disease and during treatment follow-up, alongside healthy, CLL and autoimmune hepatitis controls. General conclusions and limits of the study: GLIPH results suggested that primary autoimmune cytopenia patients were missing physiological T cell clusters, with about 53 clusters found only in healthy donors compared with over 15 found only in patients. Compared with active autoimmune hepatitis patients, healthy donors had almost three times as many exclusive TRB clusters, a finding consistent with an autoimmunity-wide signature. The T cell clusters were defined only in silico, and the functional role of the clusters still needed to be validated experimentally. The cluster-lack signature was not observed for secondary cytopenia versus CLL, as the signature was apparently masked by the dominant lymphoma-associated repertoire. TRB repertoire shifts, with less even repertoires observed in secondary cytopenia and CLL, were mostly attributed to lymphoma bias rather than autoimmunity.

For each sample, TRB amplification used roughly 270 ng of peripheral blood genomic DNA, equal to some 37,000 genome equivalents. Points on this clonotype: Its binding antigen is unknown.

Multiplex PCR with a touch-down protocol amplified TRB rearrangements, with the TRB-A and TRB-B primer pools combined in a single tube. Illumina adapters and sample indices were added to the amplicons through two consecutive PCR reactions performed with Phusion HS II polymerase. After gel purification with the NucleoSpin Gel and PCR Clean-up kit, the amplicons were quantified by Qubit and checked for quality on an Agilent 2100 Bioanalyzer. Sequencing of the libraries was done on an Illumina MiSeq with paired-end, single-indexed, 600-cycle runs. Per the source publication's procedure: MiXCR version 2.1.12 with the default MiXCR reference library was used to align and assemble TRB reads. Each unique CDR3 nucleotide sequence defined a clone, and only productive sequences with at least two reads were analysed. Alpha-parameterized diversity profiles (alpha 0 to 5), including the Shannon (alpha 1) and Simpson (alpha 2) indices, were computed with an R script to assess repertoire diversity. Combinatorial TRB VJ usage was computed with the tcR package and compared between cohorts by principal component analysis with ade4. Using GLIPH, TCRbeta CDR3s were clustered on pairs of cohorts matched for age and read depth, and a Wilcoxon test was used to compare cluster frequencies. The reads underwent TCRdb reprocessing, giving one record for each CDR3 protein sequence and no DNA. Clone size and V and J calls follow TCRdb, not the original study. This sample's table has entries for around 7,000 distinct CDR3 sequences. About 30% of the sample is held by the ten biggest clonotypes.

These data were also reused for a study on T cell repertoires in aging, cancer and after chemotherapy. As that second study puts it: Donors spanned six age groups from 30 or younger to 70 or older, with at least three individuals per group. Control TCR repertoires from healthy donors were recorded over several months to years, and clear clonal overlap was observed across re-sampling. The full dataset contained around 10 million TCR reads. Significantly lower blood TCR diversity and higher clonality were observed in untreated patients with hematological or solid cancers than in age-matched healthy donors. Declining TCR diversity with age in healthy donors was mainly explained by loss of richness; in cancer patients, loss of evenness also contributed. Median generation probability increased over the chemotherapy interval in both cancer cohorts, suggesting repertoire reconstitution through rebound thymic output. It was noted by the authors that conclusions about immunological memory after chemotherapy cannot be drawn from the repertoire data. Peripheral blood TCR beta repertoires from healthy donors and cancer patients were profiled to examine immunoaging and T cell reconstitution after chemotherapy. Alongside about 97 healthy donors serving as a reference group, the cohort included some 210 cancer patients, of whom about 94 had hematological cancers and 120 to 130 had solid cancers. MiXCR versions 2.12 and 3.0.5 were used to process TRB sequences. Shannon diversity, evenness, clonality (one minus evenness), and alpha-parameterized diversity profiles from alpha 0 to 5 were included as repertoire metrics. The IGoR algorithm was used to compute generation probabilities of clones in paired pre- and post-chemotherapy samples.

This TCR was sampled from a human donor in good health. The sequenced material came from peripheral blood.

The CDR3 protein: CASSYSTTVNTEAFF. Rearrangement joined TRBV6-6 to TRBJ1-1; TCRdb's D call of TRBD1 is untestable without DNA. The CDR3, cysteine through phenylalanine, is 15 amino acids long. The protein alone is recorded here. CDR1 and CDR2, looked up from the germline V gene (reference sequence), are MNHNY and SVGAGI.